This TCR beta chain derives from a study of cytomegalovirus exposure and HLA in healthy donors. In the study overall: From donors who were HLA-typed, an early data release held approximately 84 million unique TCRs.

V lost 6 bases and J 3 bases, leaving 12 bases between the germline ends. The CDR3 spans 13 residues. CDR1 MNHNS and CDR2 SASEGT come from the germline V gene. With 60 Vbeta and 13 Jbeta primers, the PCR was carried out. In the original analysis: An analysis performed later counted roughly 80 million unique TCR beta chains (roughly 11 million of them shared). Libraries were prepared by immunoSEQ multiplex PCR; TCRdb keeps only in-frame clonotypes and omits some of them. V, J and clone size derive from that table, while D and trimming were established from the DNA sequence. The sample features 50,000 to 60,000 clones, with approximately 10% in its top ten. With respect to this clone: What it binds is not known.

Study outcomes and limitations: According to a later analysis, most TCR beta chains associated with CMV appeared HLA-restricted. It was shown in a later analysis that HLA-associated TCR beta chains were more clonally expanded than other, equally common chains.

Sequencing was carried out using PBMCs. The clonotype was recovered from a woman between 45 and 60 years old in good health and CMV-seropositive. The chain is built from TRBV6-1 and TRBJ2-7, with D maybe TRBD1 (5 bases). The chain's CDR3 is CASRGNRRYEQYF. CDR3 coding DNA: TGTGCCAGCAGAGGGAACAGGCGCTACGAGCAGTACTTC.